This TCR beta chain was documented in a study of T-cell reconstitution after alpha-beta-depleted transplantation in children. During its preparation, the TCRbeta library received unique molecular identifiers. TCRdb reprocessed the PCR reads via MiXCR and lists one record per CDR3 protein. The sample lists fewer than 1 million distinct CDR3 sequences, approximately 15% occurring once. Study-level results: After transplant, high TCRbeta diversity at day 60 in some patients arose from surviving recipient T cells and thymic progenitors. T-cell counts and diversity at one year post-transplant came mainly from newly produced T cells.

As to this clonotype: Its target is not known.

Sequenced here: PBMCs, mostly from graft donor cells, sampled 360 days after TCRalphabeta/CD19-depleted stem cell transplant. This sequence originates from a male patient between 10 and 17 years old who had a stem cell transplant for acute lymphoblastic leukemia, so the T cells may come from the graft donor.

The CDR3 nucleotides are TGTGCCAGCAGCTTAACCGTTAACTCTGGAAACACCATATATTTT. Translation: CASSLTVNSGNTIYF. The chain is built from TRBV7-9 and TRBJ1-3; no firm D call. V dropped 2 bases and J dropped 0 bases, with 8 bases sitting between them. Germline values: CDR1 SEHNR, CDR2 FQNEAQ (reference sequence). This CDR3 has 15 amino acids.